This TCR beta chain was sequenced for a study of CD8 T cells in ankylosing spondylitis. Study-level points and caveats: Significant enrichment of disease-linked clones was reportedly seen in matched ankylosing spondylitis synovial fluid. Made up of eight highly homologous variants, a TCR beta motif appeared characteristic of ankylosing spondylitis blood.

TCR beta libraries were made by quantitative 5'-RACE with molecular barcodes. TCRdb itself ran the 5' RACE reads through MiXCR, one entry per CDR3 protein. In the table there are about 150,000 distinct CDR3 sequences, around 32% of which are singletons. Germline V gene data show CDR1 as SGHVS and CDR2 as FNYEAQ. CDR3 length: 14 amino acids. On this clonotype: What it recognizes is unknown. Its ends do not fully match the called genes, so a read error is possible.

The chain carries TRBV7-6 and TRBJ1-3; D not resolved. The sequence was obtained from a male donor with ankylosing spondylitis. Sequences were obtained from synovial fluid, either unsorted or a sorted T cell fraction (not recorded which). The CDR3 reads CASSLGGSGNAIYF. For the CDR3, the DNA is TGTGCCAGCAGCTTAGGAGGGTCTGGAAACGCCATATATTTT.